These 20 T cell receptor beta chains share one sample of origin, sequenced in a study of response to subunit inactivated influenza vaccine. TCRdb reprocessed the RT-PCR reads via MiXCR and lists one record per CDR3 protein. The table lists roughly 460,000 distinct CDR3 sequences, around 9.9% of them singletons, with about 12% in the top ten. Sequencing was performed on PBMCs from blood, taken roughly 48 days after vaccination. The receptors originated from a man aged 50 or older who received an inactivated influenza vaccine.

This clonotype appeared a few times. This chain links TRBV6-1 with TRBJ2-7; 8 bases are shared with TRBD1. The length of the CDR3 is 14 residues. CDR1 MNHNS and CDR2 SASEGT come from the germline V gene. With 5 bases clipped from V and 3 bases from J, the junction kept 6 bases outside the gene matches. CDR3 coding DNA: TGTGCCAGCAGTCGCGACAGGGGATTCTACGAGCAGTACTTC. Amino acids: CASSRDRGFYEQYF.

Many counts were recorded for this clonotype. The CDR3 spells CASSPGTEAFF. Here the CDR3 DNA reads TGTGCCAGCAGCCCGGGGACTGAAGCTTTCTTT. The chain uses TRBV12-3 or TRBV12-4 and TRBJ1-1; D gene uncertain. The V end lost 6 bases, the J end lost 5 bases, and 7 bases lay between the germline ends. The CDR3 totals 11 residues.

This clonotype occurred a few times. The chain links TRBV11-2 to TRBJ2-2; no clear D. CDR3 length: 14 amino acids. Trimming took 4 bases from V and 7 from J, leaving 13 bases between them. The germline gives CDR1 SGHAT, CDR2 FQNNGV. CDR3 DNA: TGTGCCAGCAGCTCCCTACGATGGTTCGGGGAGCTGTTTTTT. It yields the protein CASSSLRWFGELFF.

The CDR3 loop is CASSEATQSRGEQYF. The DNA of the CDR3 is TGTGCCAGCAGTGAAGCCACCCAGTCGAGGGGCGAGCAGTACTTC. The chain links TRBV2 to TRBJ2-7, with D tentatively TRBD1 or TRBD2 (5 bases each). The germline V gene encodes CDR1 SNHLY and CDR2 FYNNEI. Trimming took 0 bases from V and 6 from J, leaving 15 bases between them. This CDR3 region has 15 residues. The full variable domain, with the rest looked up from reference TRBV2 and TRBJ2-7, is EPEVTQTPSHQVTQMGQEVILRCVPISNHLYFYWYRQILGQKVEFLVSFYNNEISEKSEIFDDQFSVERPDGSNFTLKIRSTKLEDSAMYFCASSEATQSRGEQYFGPGTRLTVT.

There are a few counts of this clonotype. The chain employs TRBV28 and TRBJ2-6, with 9 nucleotides matching TRBD1. Per germline, CDR1 MDHEN and CDR2 SYDVKM. CDR3 length: 18 amino acids. J gave up 1 base and V 4 bases, and 8 bases lay outside the gene matches. This CDR3 reads CASSWKTGQGSGANVLTF. In DNA form, the CDR3 reads TGTGCCAGCAGTTGGAAGACGGGACAGGGATCTGGGGCCAACGTCCTGACTTTC.

This clonotype was seen a few times. The chain joins TRBV10-3 to TRBJ1-6, with 8 bases that match TRBD1. CDR1 ENHRY and CDR2 SYGVKD come from the germline V gene. J was trimmed by 3 bases and V by 7 bases; bases with no gene match: 5. The CDR3 is 15 residues long. CDR3 sequence reads: CAITQGAIYNSPLHF. The CDR3 nucleotides read TGTGCCATCACCCAGGGGGCGATCTATAATTCACCCCTCCACTTT.

About this clonotype: An end of the junction does not agree with germline; a read error may underlie this. The chain employs TRBV6-2 or TRBV6-3 and TRBJ1-6; no clear D. CDR1 is MNHEY, CDR2 SVGEGT, per germline. The CDR3 loop spans 14 amino acids. The CDR3: CSSSFVSYNSPLHF. Written as DNA, the CDR3 is TGTTCCAGCAGTTTCGTCTCCTATAATTCACCCCTCCACTTT.

This clonotype was seen ten or more times. CDR3: CASSVDRVGALHF. The CDR3 DNA is TGTGCCAGCAGCGTGGACAGGGTTGGGGCCCTCCACTTT. The chain links TRBV7-3 to TRBJ1-6, with 8 bases aligning to TRBD1. The CDR3 has 13 residues. Unmatched junction bases numbered 8, after V lost 5 bases and J lost 14 bases. Germline CDR1 is SGHTA and CDR2 is FQGTGA.

This clonotype was picked up a small number of times. V usage is TRBV6-2 or TRBV6-3 and J usage is TRBJ2-2; D perhaps matches TRBD2 (5 bases). This CDR3 has 13 amino acids. Trimming removed 10 bases from V and 4 bases from J, with 13 bases in between. Germline V lookup: CDR1 MNHEY, CDR2 SVGEGT. The CDR3, as DNA: TGTGCCATCAATAGGAGGAGCACCGGGGAGCTGTTTTTT. Its translation is CAINRRSTGELFF.

This chain joins TRBV11-2 and TRBJ2-2, with TRBD2 matching 8 bases. The CDR3 is made up of 17 amino acids. CDR1 is SGHAT, CDR2 FQNNGV, per germline. The trim removed 5 bases at V and 0 bases at J, leaving 8 bases unmatched. This CDR3 reads CASSNRAGGANTGELFF. DNA of the CDR3: TGTGCCAGCAGCAACCGTGCGGGGGGCGCGAACACCGGGGAGCTGTTTTTT.

The chain couples TRBV5-1 to TRBJ2-2; 11 bases line up with TRBD1. V dropped 4 bases and J dropped 6; count of bases not matched to a gene: 5. The CDR3 contains 15 residues. Germline loops: CDR1 SGHRS, CDR2 YFSETQ. In DNA form, the CDR3 reads TGCGCCAGCAGCCTGGACAGGGGGCGCGCCGGGGAGCTGTTTTTT. Its translation: CASSLDRGRAGELFF.

This clonotype has only a few counts. The chain has TRBV18 and TRBJ2-7, with TRBD2 identical over 8 bases. The V gene end was trimmed by 1 base and the J gene end by 0 bases; junction bases not matched to a gene: 8. The CDR3 covers 17 residues. CDR1 and CDR2 from the germline V gene are KGHSH and LQKENI. In DNA form, the CDR3 reads TGTGCCAGCTCACCACTTAGAACTAGCGGATACTCCTACGAGCAGTACTTC. Amino acids: CASSPLRTSGYSYEQYF.

This chain uses TRBV20-1 with TRBJ2-1; D gene unclear. Trimming left V 4 bases short and J 0 bases short, with 10 bases between. The germline V gene has CDR1 DFQATT and CDR2 SNEGSKA (reference sequence). The CDR3 is 14 amino acids. CDR3 protein: CSANPRSSYNEQFF. In nucleotides, the CDR3 is TGCAGTGCTAACCCCCGAAGCTCCTACAATGAGCAGTTCTTC.

The chain links TRBV4-1 to TRBJ1-2; D gene unclear. Deletions cut 2 bases from V and 2 bases from J, with 9 bases between. The CDR3 extends over 14 amino acids. Germline V CDR1 and CDR2: MGHRA, YSYEKL. CDR3 nucleotide sequence: TGCGCCAGCAGCCAAACCGGACGGAACTATGGCTACACCTTC. As protein: CASSQTGRNYGYTF.

This clonotype was detected only a few times. This chain links TRBV28 with TRBJ1-1; D is unresolved. The CDR3 contains 13 residues. The V end lost 5 bases, the J end lost 4 bases, and 11 bases lay between the germline ends. Germline CDR1 and CDR2: MDHEN and SYDVKM. CDR3: CASSPSRTTEAFF. The CDR3 nucleotides read TGTGCCAGCAGTCCATCGCGGACCACTGAAGCTTTCTTT.

The chain links TRBV6-1 to TRBJ1-2; 9 positions agree with TRBD1. V shed 8 bases, J shed 12 bases, and the junction held 13 bases outside the gene matches. The CDR3 loop spans 13 amino acids. Per the germline V gene, CDR1 is MNHNS and CDR2 is SASEGT. CDR3 region: CASGPGTGSSHTF. The CDR3 DNA follows: TGTGCCAGCGGTCCCGGGACAGGGAGTAGCCACACCTTC.

A few counts support this clonotype. The chain has TRBV11-2 and TRBJ2-2; 14 nucleotides align to TRBD2. CDR1 SGHAT and CDR2 FQNNGV come from the germline V gene. This CDR3 contains 17 residues. J lost 0 bases, V lost 6 bases, and 3 bases had no gene match. CDR3 nucleotide sequence: TGTGCCAGCAGAAAGACTAGCGGGGGGGCGAACACCGGGGAGCTGTTTTTT. This gives the protein CASRKTSGGANTGELFF.

This clonotype was detected ten times or more. The chain is built from TRBV27 and TRBJ2-3; tentative D call: TRBD2 (5 bases). V was shortened by 2 bases and J by 0 bases, with 12 bases between the two germline ends. The CDR3 sequence is 16 residues long. Per the germline V gene, CDR1 is MNHEY and CDR2 is SMNVEV (reference sequence). The CDR3 coding sequence is TGTGCCAGCAGTTTAACCCCCCGGGGTAGCACAGATACGCAGTATTTT. It yields the protein CASSLTPRGSTDTQYF.

This clonotype has a count of ten or more. The rearrangement joins TRBV20-1 to TRBJ2-1, with 15 nucleotides matching TRBD2. The CDR3 spans 17 residues. Germline trimming cut 3 bases from V and 1 base from J; bases unmatched to any gene: 4. Germline V gives CDR1 DFQATT, CDR2 SNEGSKA (reference sequence). CDR3 nucleotides: TGCAGTGCTAGTCGCGGACTAGCGGGAGGGTCCTACAATGAGCAGTTCTTC. Amino acid sequence: CSASRGLAGGSYNEQFF.

The chain joins TRBV7-3 to TRBJ2-4; possible D gene TRBD2, 6 bases. From germline, CDR1 is SGHTA and CDR2 FQGTGA. Trimming took 0 bases from V and 0 from J, leaving 18 bases between them. There are 19 residues in the CDR3. The CDR3 coding sequence is TGTGCCAGCAGCTTAACAATACCGGCTCTAGCGATAGCCAAAAACATTCAGTACTTC. Translating it yields CASSLTIPALAIAKNIQYF.